What follows describes a single TCR beta chain. Its antigen is currently not known. Base-call qualities are not available, and no considerably larger clone is one nucleotide away. Library method: the immunoSEQ multiplex PCR assay. For the multiplex PCR, a mixture combining 60 forward primers for TCR Vbeta segments and 13 reverse primers for TCR Jbeta segments was used. The CDR3 region of rearranged TCR beta genes was amplified from genomic DNA with a multiplex PCR assay. Amplified TCR beta libraries were sequenced as 87-base-pair reads on the Illumina HiSeq System. In the source study's methods: In a later analysis, about 80 million unique TCR beta chains were counted across the 650 to 750 repertoires, and roughly 9.9 million of these chains were shared by at least two donors. To remove PCR and sequencing errors, raw reads were error-corrected and collapsed into unique sequences using a nearest-neighbor algorithm that merged closely related sequences. To assign V, D and J gene segments, CDR3 sequences were aligned to IMGT reference sequences. For a sequence to be retained, a match of at least six nucleotides was required to both a V gene segment and a J gene segment. A rearrangement was called productive if the CDR3 had no stop codons and remained in frame with V and J, and every other rearrangement was called non-productive. Following IMGT convention, CDR3 was defined as the stretch from the second conserved V-encoded cysteine up to the conserved J-encoded phenylalanine. The earlier analysis of about 530 of the donors excluded any sequence lacking an unambiguous match to a single V gene segment. In an earlier analysis of 500 to 750 of the donors, V segments were called functional above 56.7% productive rearrangements and were called segregating when the between-donor standard deviation exceeded 5%. A statistical classification framework was developed to diagnose cytomegalovirus status using the catalog of TCR beta chain sequences. In a later analysis, V and J genes were assigned by comparing TCR nucleotide sequences against IMGT/GENE-DB human TR gene sequences. Using the TCRdist pipeline, a later analysis assigned CDR3 sequences along with most-parsimonious VDJ recombination scenarios. In a later analysis, each TCR beta chain was defined by its CDR3 amino acid sequence together with its V-gene family, and reads without a unique V-gene family were excluded. To address suspected cross-contamination and a sequencing artifact, a later analysis removed approximately 590 highly shared, low-generation-probability nucleotide sequences. In a later analysis, a clonal expansion index was calculated for each public chain from normalized within-repertoire ranks of inferred template counts. In a later analysis, generation probabilities were computed with a VDJ recombination model fitted to out-of-frame rearrangements, and the resulting probabilities were checked against IGoR. In a later analysis, hypergeometric tests were used to score TCR-TCR, TCR-HLA and TCR-CMV co-occurrence, with a repertoire-size bias correction applied to TCR pairs. False discovery rates were estimated in a later analysis by permuting HLA or CMV assignments 20 times. In a later analysis, co-occurring TCRs were grouped using DBSCAN, with TCRdist sequence similarity added in when clustering inside HLA-allele-positive subsets. Co-occurrence clustering excluded repertoires with fewer than 30,000 or more than 120,000 public chains, plus five with anomalous nucleotide sharing. The immuneACCESS repertoire file appears here via TCRdb, limited to in-frame rearrangements. These files lack a portion of the clones; in checked studies, under half of the deficit traces to unresolved V genes, and the cause of the others is not known. Clone size and V and J calls were adopted from that table, with D and trimming inferred from the DNA. The sample table contains approximately 240,000 clones; only one count was recorded for just under 85% of them. Around 0.57% of the sample rests with the top ten.

This sample is part of a study of cytomegalovirus exposure and HLA in healthy donors (dated by TCRdb to about 2017). Describing the broader study: According to an earlier analysis of around 600 of the donors, roughly 180 million T cells yielded 117 million unique TCR beta sequences and 276 Gb of sequence data. An early release that covered some 640 HLA-typed donors contained approximately 300 gigabases of sequencing data and approximately 85 million unique TCR sequences. Among the approximately 400 genotyped donors, about 85% belonged to the genetic ancestry cluster associated with self-reported Caucasian donors. The aim of the study was to test whether cataloging public T cell receptors could identify signatures of past pathogen exposure. The T cell repertoires of 666 subjects were profiled by immunosequencing and related to cytomegalovirus serostatus. In addition to the first cohort of roughly 670 subjects, a separate validation cohort of about 120 different subjects was used. To predict cytomegalovirus infection status, the study combined high-throughput TCR immunosequencing, statistical association of individual TCRs with disease status, and machine learning. A later analysis re-examined previously published TCR beta repertoires from just over 650 donors and added high-resolution HLA genotyping to investigate patterns of TCR occurrence. In the later analysis, no new phenotypic data were used to find candidate immune exposures; instead, reliance was placed on TCR beta sequences and their occurrence across donors. To decide whether each TCR beta V gene segment behaved as functional or pseudogenic, an earlier analysis of several hundred of the donors relied on high-throughput TCR beta sequencing. Donor age, sex, ethnicity and CMV serostatus were compiled alongside the repertoire data. In a later genetic analysis, genome-wide SNP genotypes for about 55% of the roughly 670 donors were used, and that subset was treated as a discovery cohort. All discovery cohort repertoires had been generated using a single sequencing platform. Class I and class II HLA loci were covered by the typing at four-digit resolution. The number of typed donors differed by locus: about 620-640 for A, B, C, DRB1 and DQB1; 522 for DQA1; 606 for DPA1; and 400 to 480 for DPB1. Roughly 5 DR-DQ haplotypes were handled as single units for association and clustering, since linkage in the cohort was strong. Among 398 genotyped donors of the cohort, an average of about 240,000 unique TCR beta nucleotide sequences were sequenced per donor, roughly 20% of them non-productive. Overall study outcomes, separate from this receptor: A group of highly shared sequence variants was considered likely to be a technical artifact of the sequencing pipeline. Compared with equally common non-associated chains, HLA-associated TCR beta chains in a later analysis were more clonally expanded and had lower generation probabilities. In a later analysis, several top co-occurrence clusters were reported to appear linked to parvovirus B19, influenza, CMV and Epstein-Barr virus. A few of the identified cytomegalovirus-associated TCR beta chains were confirmed in vitro to be specific for cytomegalovirus antigens. The classifier was reported to diagnose cytomegalovirus status with high specificity and sensitivity in both the original and validation cohorts. Sequencing depth was assumed to be roughly uniform across donors in the presence/absence analyses, though that assumption may not hold. In a later genetic analysis, fewer N-insertions in productive TCRs were reported among donors in an Asian-associated ancestry cluster than the roughly 640-donor mean. According to a later analysis, TCR association rates differed among HLA loci, with DRB1 alleles showing the most associated TCRs and HLA-C alleles showing the fewest. Correlated functional status among segregating V segments might be attributable to linkage disequilibrium, but an unknown experimental factor could not be ruled out. The authors suggested that the approach could potentially be extended to other disease states and immunological phenotypes. Roughly 17 rarely observed V segments, including chromosome 9 orphons, were excluded from the earlier analysis of several hundred of the donors because counts were too low. When HLA alleles, especially DR and DQ, strongly co-occurred, TCR associations were difficult to assign to individual alleles. In this cohort, only TCR beta chains were sequenced, and detectable features were limited by the absence of alpha or paired-chain data. The study gave a list of some 150 TCR beta chains associated with cytomegalovirus. Broadly in line with IMGT annotations, most TCR beta V segments showed up in productive rearrangements about 87% or about 30% of the time in an earlier analysis of 450 to 750 of the donors. In a later genetic analysis, a missense DCLRE1C variant was associated with V-gene and J-gene trimming of TCR beta chains, and the association was replicated in an independent cohort. Immune exposure information for the cohort was limited to CMV serostatus. In a later analysis, most CMV-associated TCR beta chains were found to appear HLA-restricted, with HLA associations seemingly driven largely by CMV exposure. While some public TCRs were present in many individuals, most TCR sequences turned up only very rarely across donors. A later analysis associated about 17,000 TCR beta sequences with specific HLA alleles at a false discovery rate of 0.05. A further reported finding was that TCR beta sequences accurately predicted the HLA-A and HLA-B alleles for most subjects in the first cohort. Because HLA typing was unavailable for some donors at each locus, only the typed subset was used in association tests.

In total, 500 to 700 healthy bone marrow donors made up the cohort. Cohort members were all nominally healthy when sampled, although unrecorded immune exposures were likely present. The donor was CMV seronegative and belonged to the group of 352 seronegative cohort members. Each donor provided a peripheral blood sample, and peripheral blood mononuclear cells were used for TCR beta sequencing. The Qiagen DNeasy Blood Extraction Kit was used to extract genomic DNA from the blood cell samples. The sequence came from a woman between 35 and 50 years old in good health and CMV-seronegative. Sequencing was carried out using PBMCs.

The CDR3 is CASSLLEDSYEQYF. The nucleotide sequence reads TGTGCCAGCAGCTTATTGGAGGACTCCTACGAGCAGTACTTC. The sequence joins TRBV5-6 to TRBJ2-7; D gene: possibly TRBD2, on 5 matching bases. Based on the germline V gene, the CDR1 and CDR2 sequences are SGHDT and YYEEEE. The junction carries 9 bases between V and J, which are trimmed by 2 bases and 0 bases respectively. Inclusive of the bounding cysteine and phenylalanine, the CDR3 is 14 residues long. Only the CDR3 DNA is retained, 42 bases long and in frame from the first base. Joined to the reference TRBV5-6 and TRBJ2-7 proteins, this CDR3 gives the full variable domain: DAGVTQSPTHLIKTRGQQVTLRCSPKSGHDTVSWYQQALGQGPQFIFQYYEEEERQRGNFPDRFSGHQFPNYSSELNVNALLLGDSALYLCASSLLEDSYEQYFGPGTRLTVT.